What follows are 31 T cell receptor beta chains derived from one specimen sequenced in a study of T cell clonality in common variable immunodeficiency. The data were produced by immunoSEQ multiplex PCR, yet TCRdb's version contains in-frame clones alone and is incomplete. The sample has around 25,000 clones, none seen only once. Their specific antigens are unknown. Study-wide results and caveats: Reportedly, TCR beta sequences from common variable immunodeficiency showed fewer deletions and N-nucleotide insertions.

Material: peripheral blood mononuclear cells. These receptors were taken from a human donor with common variable immunodeficiency.

Turning to this clone: The read gets to within 3 residues of the CDR3 end, and the germline J gene fills in the rest. The chain joins TRBV11-2 to TRBJ2-1, with a weak D call TRBD1 (6 bases). Trimming removed 1 base at V and 8 bases at J, with 9 bases between. The CDR3 consists of 13 residues. Germline V gives CDR1 SGHAT, CDR2 FQNNGV. The covered CDR3 bases are TGTGCCAGCAGCTTAGCGGCAGGGGATGAG. Its translation is CASSLAAGDE. The entire CDR3 is CASSLAAGDEQFF.

Ten or more counts support this clone. The CDR3 is cut off 3 residues early in the read; its end comes from the germline J gene. The chain uses TRBV2 and TRBJ2-7; 8 bases agree with TRBD1. Germline assignment: CDR1 SNHLY and CDR2 FYNNEI. The junction had 7 bases not matched to a gene; V was cut back by 6 bases and J by 3 bases. This CDR3 contains 14 residues. CDR3 loop: CASRVTGGIYEQYF. CDR3 bases read: TGTGCCAGCAGAGTCACAGGGGGGATCTACGAG.

This clone was detected ten times or more. The read gets to within 3 residues of the CDR3 end, and the germline J gene fills in the rest. The rearrangement joins TRBV7-9 to TRBJ2-2; D perhaps matches TRBD2 (5 bases). Trimming took 4 bases from V and 5 from J, leaving 14 bases between them. Germline V gene lookup returns CDR1 SEHNR and CDR2 FQNEAQ (reference sequence). The CDR3 has 15 residues. The CDR3 loop reads CASSYRAGGTGELFF. The sequenced part of the CDR3 DNA is TGTGCCAGCAGCTACCGGGCGGGCGGTACCGGGGAG.

This clone was observed at least ten times. The read comes to an end 3 residues before the CDR3 does, leaving the germline J gene to fill in the end. The rearrangement joins TRBV6-1 to TRBJ1-2, with 8 bases fitting TRBD1. The CDR3 is 14 residues long. CDR1 is MNHNS, CDR2 SASEGT, per germline. V dropped 4 bases and J dropped 5; count of bases not matched to a gene: 6. The CDR3 region is CASSAFGQGYGYTF. The covered CDR3 bases are TGTGCCAGCAGTGCCTTCGGACAGGGATATGGC.

This clone was counted a few times. The read ends 3 residues shy of where the CDR3 ends; the end is completed using the germline J gene. The chain links TRBV30 to TRBJ2-7, with D perhaps matching TRBD2 (5 bases). The CDR3 is 15 residues long. V was trimmed by 1 base and J by 3 bases, leaving 16 bases between them. Germline-derived CDR1 and CDR2 are GTSNPN and SVGIG (reference sequence). CDR3 amino acids: CAWSALGRVLYEQYF. The sequenced CDR3 bases are TGTGCCTGGAGTGCCCTAGGGCGGGTCCTCTACGAG.

This clone was picked up many times. The read comes to an end 3 residues before the CDR3 does, leaving the germline J gene to fill in the end. The chain carries TRBV10-3 and TRBJ1-1, with D possibly TRBD1 on 6 matching bases. Per the germline V gene, CDR1 is ENHRY and CDR2 is SYGVKD. V was trimmed by 11 bases and J by 6 bases, leaving 19 bases between them. The CDR3 has 13 amino acids. CDR3 sequence reads: CALRGGQYAEAFF. Incomplete CDR3 DNA: TGTGCCCTTCGGGGAGGACAGTACGCTGAA.

This clone was picked up many times. The read ends 3 residues early relative to the CDR3; the germline J gene fills the gap. J is TRBJ1-5 and V is TRBV19; D unclear. This CDR3 contains 14 residues. CDR1 is LNHDA and CDR2 is SQIVND in the germline V gene (reference sequence). V was cut by 2 bases and J by 3 bases, with 8 bases left in between. The covered CDR3 bases are TGTGCCAGTAGTATAAAGCGGACCAATCAGCCC. Protein sequence: CASSIKRTNQP. The CDR3 in full is CASSIKRTNQPQHF. Complete variable domain (other parts from reference TRBV19 and TRBJ1-5): DGGITQSPKYLFRKEGQNVTLSCEQNLNHDAMYWYRQDPGQGLRLIYYSQIVNDFQKGDIAEGYSVSREKKESFPLTVTSAQKNPTAFYLCASSIKRTNQPQHFGDGTRLSIL.

The table lists this clone with many counts. With the read ending 3 residues before the CDR3 end, the germline J gene is used to fill in that end. The chain uses TRBV30 and TRBJ2-5, with TRBD2 identical over 8 bases. Germline V gene sequence: CDR1 GTSNPN, CDR2 SVGIG (reference sequence). V dropped 2 bases and J dropped 7; count of bases not matched to a gene: 9. The CDR3 extends over 14 amino acids. The CDR3 reads CAWSSGLAYVTQYF. Partial CDR3 DNA: TGTGCCTGGAGTTCAGGACTAGCTTATGTGACC.

This clone was detected many times. The read is 3 residues too short to cover the CDR3 end, so that end is filled in from the germline J gene. The chain uses TRBV6-4 and TRBJ2-6; no firm D call. The CDR3 contains 14 residues. Per the germline V gene, CDR1 is MRHNA and CDR2 is SNTAGT. V lost 5 bases, J lost 0 bases, and 5 bases lay in between. The CDR3 loop is CASSPGSGANVLTF. Incomplete CDR3 DNA: TGTGCCAGCAGTCCCGGCTCTGGGGCCAACGTC.

This clone occurred many times. The CDR3 extends 3 residues past the end of the read, so its final part is completed from the germline J gene. V gene TRBV13 combines with J gene TRBJ2-2; 10 nucleotides agree with TRBD2. V was clipped by 1 base and J by 5 bases; unmatched bases: 16. The germline V gene encodes CDR1 PRHDT and CDR2 FYEKMQ (reference sequence). There are 20 residues in the CDR3. CDR3 DNA (partial): TGTGCCAGCAGCTTAGAGGGTTGGCTAGCGGGGGACCTGAGGACCGGGGAG. Translation: CASSLEGWLAGDLRTGE. The entire CDR3 protein is CASSLEGWLAGDLRTGELFF.

This clone has more than one count but fewer than ten. Coverage ceases 3 residues before the CDR3 finishes, and the germline J gene fills in the end. The chain combines TRBV19 with TRBJ1-2; tentative D call: TRBD1 (6 bases). V lost 5 bases, J lost 5 bases, and 12 bases lay in between. Germline V gives CDR1 LNHDA, CDR2 SQIVND (reference sequence). This CDR3 is 13 amino acids long. The DNA read from the CDR3 is TGTGCCAGTAGTCCCACAGGGATTTATGGC. As protein: CASSPTGIYG. In full, the CDR3 reads CASSPTGIYGYTF.

In its sample, this clone was seen many times. The read ends 3 residues before the CDR3 terminus; that terminus is restored from the germline J gene. The chain carries TRBV7-2 and TRBJ1-2, with D unclear. The germline V gene has CDR1 SGHTA and CDR2 FQGNSA. The CDR3 contains 15 residues. The CDR3 reads CASSLRARQAMRYTF. The DNA read from the CDR3 is TGTGCCAGCAGCTTAAGGGCAAGACAAGCTATGCGC.

A word on this clone: The read ends 3 residues shy of where the CDR3 ends; the end is completed using the germline J gene. V gene TRBV7-8 combines with J gene TRBJ2-3; 12 bases match TRBD2. Germline values: CDR1 SGHVS, CDR2 FQNEAQ. V dropped 4 bases and J dropped 5; count of bases not matched to a gene: 4. The CDR3 totals 15 residues. The part of the CDR3 DNA that was read is TGTGCCAGCAGCTACCCTAGCGGGGGGGGAGATACG. Protein product: CASSYPSGGGDT. The entire CDR3 protein reads CASSYPSGGGDTQYF.

This clone was seen a handful of times. The read ends 3 residues early relative to the CDR3; the germline J gene fills the gap. The chain combines TRBV7-2 with TRBJ2-5; 11 bases line up with TRBD2. The CDR3 has 15 residues. V lost 4 bases and J lost 2; bases outside the gene matches: 3. The germline CDR1 and CDR2 sequences are SGHTA and FQGNSA. This CDR3 reads CASSYSGGGQETQYF. CDR3 DNA, as far as it was read: TGTGCCAGCAGCTATAGCGGGGGGGGTCAAGAGACC.

Comments on this clone: The read terminates 3 residues before the CDR3 end, so the remaining end is supplied by the germline J gene. The chain is built from TRBV7-2 and TRBJ1-5; TRBD1 matches 8 bases. With 5 bases clipped from V and 5 bases from J, the junction kept 8 bases outside the gene matches. Germline lookup yields CDR1 SGHTA and CDR2 FQGNSA. This CDR3 contains 15 residues. CDR3 DNA, as far as it was read: TGTGCCAGCAGCGGGCGACAGGGGATCGATCAGCCC. Encoded protein: CASSGRQGIDQP. The CDR3 in full is CASSGRQGIDQPQHF.

This clone was counted many times. CDR3 sequence reads: CASSPPMAGSTDTQYF. The covered CDR3 bases are TGTGCCAGCTCACCCCCCATGGCAGGCAGCACAGATACG. The V call is TRBV18, the J call TRBJ2-3; no clear D gene. With the read ending 3 residues before the CDR3 end, the germline J gene is used to fill in that end. Germline V gives CDR1 KGHSH, CDR2 LQKENI. The V end lost 3 bases, the J end lost 0 bases, and 13 bases lay between the germline ends. This CDR3 spans 16 amino acids.

This clone was seen many times. The read falls 3 residues short of the CDR3 end, and the missing part is taken from the germline J gene. V is TRBV11-2 and J is TRBJ2-5, with D perhaps matching TRBD1 (5 bases). The CDR3 contains 13 residues. V gave up 1 base and J gave up 5 bases, with 8 bases separating them. Germline loops: CDR1 SGHAT, CDR2 FQNNGV. CDR3 DNA (partial): TGTGCCAGCAGCTTAGCAGGGCGGGAGACC. Translating it yields CASSLAGRET. In full, the CDR3 reads CASSLAGRETQYF.

A few counts support this clone. The DNA ends 3 residues before the CDR3 does, and the rest of the CDR3 is filled in from the germline J gene. The gene calls are TRBV7-2 and TRBJ1-2; 9 bases agree with TRBD1. This CDR3 spans 14 amino acids. Germline V CDR1 and CDR2: SGHTA, FQGNSA. Trimming removed 4 bases from V and 6 bases from J; junction bases left unmatched: 6. The CDR3 loop reads CASSWDRVYDGYTF. The CDR3 bases that were read are TGTGCCAGCAGCTGGGACAGGGTGTATGATGGC.

On this clone: The read halts 3 residues ahead of the CDR3 end, with the missing end drawn from the germline J gene. The sample holds other DNA sequences that translate to the same CDR3. This chain connects TRBV19 to TRBJ1-3; perhaps TRBD1 as D (6 bases). Germline assignment: CDR1 LNHDA and CDR2 SQIVND (reference sequence). This CDR3 spans 13 amino acids. V lost 6 bases, J lost 4 bases, and 10 bases lay in between. CDR3 bases read: TGTGCCAGTAGCCAGGGGACCGGAAACACC. Translating gives CASSQGTGNT. The full CDR3 is CASSQGTGNTIYF.

This clone was recorded many times. The CDR3 loop is CASSLVSGGYNEQFF. The CDR3 DNA, read in part, is TGTGCCAGCAGCTTAGTTAGCGGGGGCTACAATGAG. The genes are TRBV7-2 and TRBJ2-1; 9 bases are a match to TRBD2. The sequenced fragment ends 3 residues before the CDR3 boundary, so the rest is inferred from the germline J gene. Germline lookup yields CDR1 SGHTA and CDR2 FQGNSA. The V segment lost 1 base and the J segment 3 bases; nucleotides outside the gene matches: 1. This CDR3 comprises 15 residues.

This clone was found a few times. The read halts 3 residues ahead of the CDR3 end, with the missing end drawn from the germline J gene. The V gene is TRBV13, the J gene TRBJ1-1, with D maybe TRBD1 (5 bases). This CDR3 has 13 residues. CDR1 and CDR2 (germline): PRHDT, FYEKMQ (reference sequence). The CDR3 is CASSPAGLGEAFF. Incomplete CDR3 DNA: TGTGCCAGCAGCCCGGCGGGGCTGGGGGAA.

This clone showed up many times. The CDR3 extends 3 residues past the end of the read, so its final part is completed from the germline J gene. The rearrangement links TRBV7-2 to TRBJ2-1, with a weak D call TRBD2 (7 bases). Trimming removed 8 bases at V and 4 bases at J, with 18 bases between. There are 15 residues in the CDR3. CDR1 SGHTA and CDR2 FQGNSA come from the germline V gene. The CDR3 DNA, read in part, is TGTGCCAGCGGCCACGGGGGGCCCCTTTACAATGAG. This codes for CASGHGGPLYNE. The entire CDR3 protein reads CASGHGGPLYNEQFF. Based on the CDR3 plus reference TRBV7-2 and TRBJ2-1, the full variable domain is GAGVSQSPSNKVTEKGKDVELRCDPISGHTALYWYRQSLGQGLEFLIYFQGNSAPDKSGLPSDRFSAERTGGSVSTLTIQRTQQEDSAVYLCASGHGGPLYNEQFFGPGTRLTVL.

On this clone: From the germline J gene comes the end of the CDR3, since the read stops 3 residues before it. The V gene is TRBV18, the J gene TRBJ2-3; no firm D call. Trimming removed 5 bases from V and 2 bases from J, with 14 bases in between. There are 15 residues in the CDR3. Germline V gives CDR1 KGHSH, CDR2 LQKENI. The CDR3 DNA, read in part, is TGTGCCAGCTCAACCGGCAACAGAATCACAGATACG. Its translation: CASSTGNRITDT. In full, the CDR3 reads CASSTGNRITDTQYF.

In regard to this clone: The read stops 3 residues short of the end of the CDR3; the missing end is completed from the germline J gene. The chain employs TRBV20-1 and TRBJ2-1, with a possible D match to TRBD2 (6 bases). Germline V gene lookup returns CDR1 DFQATT and CDR2 SNEGSKA (reference sequence). V lost 0 bases, J lost 4 bases, and 13 bases lay in between. The CDR3 length is 15 residues. CDR3 sequence: CSARDLVAAYNEQFF. CDR3 bases read: TGCAGTGCTAGAGATTTAGTAGCGGCGTACAATGAG.

This clone was counted ten times or more. The CDR3 goes on 3 residues after the read ends, and that part is filled in from the germline J gene. This rearrangement joins TRBV7-3 to TRBJ2-1, with 12 bases that match TRBD2. CDR1 is SGHTA, CDR2 FQGTGA, per germline. With V trimmed by 5 bases and J by 4 bases, 6 bases remained unmatched. The CDR3 sequence is 16 residues long. The CDR3 spells CASSTTSGSYYNEQFF. The covered CDR3 bases are TGTGCCAGCAGCACGACTAGCGGGAGTTATTACAATGAG.

With regard to this clone: The read ends 3 residues early relative to the CDR3; the germline J gene fills the gap. The gene calls are TRBV30 and TRBJ2-5; TRBD1 matches at 10 bases. The V gene's germline CDR1 is GTSNPN and CDR2 SVGIG (reference sequence). CDR3 length: 15 residues. J lost 7 bases, V lost 8 bases, and 16 bases had no gene match. The sequenced CDR3 bases are TGTGCCCAAAGACAGGGGGCCAATCAAGATCGGACC. Residues: CAQRQGANQDRT. The whole CDR3 sequence reads CAQRQGANQDRTQYF.

This clone was seen ten or more times. The read ends 3 residues before the CDR3 terminus; that terminus is restored from the germline J gene. The rearrangement joins TRBV19 to TRBJ1-5; D is undetermined. Deletions cut 5 bases from V and 7 bases from J, with 9 bases between. From germline, CDR1 is LNHDA and CDR2 SQIVND (reference sequence). The CDR3 runs to 12 residues. The part of the CDR3 DNA that was read is TGTGCCAGTAGTCTTAACATCCAGCCC. This sequence encodes CASSLNIQP. The entire CDR3 is CASSLNIQPQHF.

In the case of this clone: The sequenced fragment ends 3 residues before the CDR3 boundary, so the rest is inferred from the germline J gene. The chain has TRBV5-1 and TRBJ2-2; D might be TRBD2 (5 bases). The CDR3 runs to 16 residues. Trimming stripped 0 bases from V and 3 bases from J, with 12 bases between. The V gene's germline CDR1 is SGHRS and CDR2 YFSETQ. CDR3 region: CASSLVSQRYTGELFF. CDR3 DNA, as far as it was read: TGCGCCAGCAGCTTGGTTAGCCAGCGGTACACCGGGGAG.

This clone was counted many times. Partial CDR3 DNA: TGTGCCAGCTCACCGGCTAGCGGGGTAAACAATGAG. It yields the protein CASSPASGVNNE. The CDR3, in full, reads CASSPASGVNNEQFF. The chain employs TRBV18 and TRBJ2-1; TRBD2 matches 9 bases. The read finishes 3 residues shy of the CDR3 end, and the germline J gene is used to complete it. Germline CDR1 KGHSH, CDR2 LQKENI. CDR3 length: 15 residues. Germline trimming cut 3 bases from V and 5 bases from J; bases unmatched to any gene: 5.

CDR3 DNA (partial): TGCGCCAGCAGCTTGGGACAGGCCAGCACTGAA. Its protein is CASSLGQASTE. The entire CDR3 reads CASSLGQASTEAFF. The rearrangement joins TRBV5-1 to TRBJ1-1; a possible D gene is TRBD1 (6 bases). The read finishes 3 residues shy of the CDR3 end, and the germline J gene is used to complete it. In germline, CDR1 is SGHRS, CDR2 YFSETQ. CDR3 length equals 14 residues. The V and J ends lost 0 bases and 4 bases respectively, with 10 bases between them. The entire variable domain, with the rest obtained from reference TRBV5-1 and TRBJ1-1, is as follows: KAGVTQTPRYLIKTRGQQVTLSCSPISGHRSVSWYQQTPGQGLQFLFEYFSETQRNKGNFPGRFSGRQFSNSRSEMNVSTLELGDSALYLCASSLGQASTEAFFGQGTRLTVV.

By share, this clone ranks as medium-sized. Its ends do not fully match the called genes, so a read error is possible. Read sequence stops 3 residues before the CDR3 end, and the germline J gene provides the missing end. The chain combines TRBV6-2 or TRBV6-3 with TRBJ2-5; possible D gene TRBD1, 5 bases. This CDR3 has 14 residues. The germline CDR1 and CDR2 sequences are MNHEY and SVGEGT. CDR3 loop: CATRGHLSQATQYF. The sequenced CDR3 bases are TGTGCCACCAGAGGACACTTATCGCAAGCGACC.